This record concerns one T cell receptor beta chain sequence. Its antigen is not identified. These data come from a study of shared clonotypes between healthy human individuals. CDR1 and CDR2 (germline): SEHNR, FQNEAQ (reference sequence). The CDR3 runs to 15 residues. The trim removed 5 bases at V and 0 bases at J, leaving 4 bases unmatched. Adults of Caucasian background living in Nashville, Tennessee made up all donors. Study-level results: Enrolling few donors narrowed the genetic and exposure-history diversity that was represented.

Authors' methods: In the immunoSEQ data, sequences were junction-only and lacked quality scores, so filtering differed. The table came from immunoSEQ multiplex PCR; TCRdb's copy has only in-frame clones and leaves some out. That table gives V, J and clone size, and the DNA gave D and trimming. This sample carries roughly 500,000 clones, around 80% of them seen once, and the ten largest clones take 10% to 15%. Sequenced input: PBMCs. This chain uses TRBV7-9 with TRBJ2-1; 7 bases agree with TRBD2. This receptor was taken from a woman aged 35 to 49 in good health. Some clones in this sample may be carry-over from other donors' samples. This CDR3 reads CASSPGGSSYNEQFF. CDR3 bases: TGTGCCAGCAGCCCCGGGGGGAGCTCCTACAATGAGCAGTTCTTC.